A single sample is the source of the 5 T cell receptor beta chains below, sequenced in a study of untreated major depressive disorder. Study-wide findings and caveats: CD4+ T cells from depressed patients used TRBV05-01 (Vbeta 5.1) more often than controls.

Here immunoSEQ multiplex PCR was the method, and the copy in TCRdb shows in-frame clones only, minus some. Here the sample spans under 20,000 clones, more than 85% being singletons. Antigen specificity for these receptors is unknown. The material sequenced was CD4+ T cells from PBMCs. The receptors come from a woman in her thirties or forties with major depressive disorder.

This sequence joins TRBV25-1 and TRBJ2-7; 9 bases line up with TRBD1. Looked up from germline, CDR1 is MGHDK and CDR2 is SYGVNS. This CDR3 contains 15 residues. The V gene end was trimmed by 3 bases and the J gene end by 7 bases; junction bases not matched to a gene: 10. The CDR3 sequence: CASSDGPGQGWEQYF. Here the CDR3 DNA reads TGTGCCAGCAGTGACGGACCGGGACAGGGCTGGGAGCAGTACTTC.

The chain uses TRBV6-1 and TRBJ2-7; tentative D call: TRBD2 (5 bases). The CDR3 sequence is 13 residues long. V lost 10 bases to trimming and J lost 5 bases, with 18 bases between them. Germline CDR1 and CDR2: MNHNS and SASEGT. The CDR3 DNA sequence: TGTGCCAAGTGTGGACCCGGAGGAGACGAGCAGTACTTC. As protein: CAKCGPGGDEQYF.

V and J are TRBV19 and TRBJ2-5; D might be TRBD1 or TRBD2, each matching 7 bases. The V end lost 1 base, the J end lost 5 bases, and 14 bases lay between the germline ends. The germline gives CDR1 LNHDA, CDR2 SQIVND (reference sequence). The CDR3 totals 15 residues. CDR3: CASSIGGGGSETQYF. For the CDR3, the DNA is TGTGCCAGTAGTATAGGGGGAGGGGGCTCTGAGACCCAGTACTTC.

The chain is built from TRBV11-3 and TRBJ2-2, with 8 bases aligning to TRBD2. The CDR3 is 17 amino acids. The germline CDR1 and CDR2 sequences are SGHNT and YENEEA. V dropped 5 bases and J dropped 7; count of bases not matched to a gene: 15. CDR3 sequence reads: CASSEGTRGGGGGELFF. Written as DNA, the CDR3 is TGTGCCAGCAGCGAAGGGACTCGGGGGGGCGGCGGCGGGGAGCTGTTTTTT.

The chain employs TRBV5-1 and TRBJ1-1; D is ambiguous. CDR1 is SGHRS and CDR2 is YFSETQ in the germline V gene. The CDR3 has 15 residues. V lost 0 bases and J 4 bases, leaving 13 bases between the germline ends. CDR3 amino acids: CASSLEPGSATEAFF. In DNA, the CDR3 is TGCGCCAGCAGCTTGGAGCCGGGCTCCGCCACTGAAGCTTTCTTT.